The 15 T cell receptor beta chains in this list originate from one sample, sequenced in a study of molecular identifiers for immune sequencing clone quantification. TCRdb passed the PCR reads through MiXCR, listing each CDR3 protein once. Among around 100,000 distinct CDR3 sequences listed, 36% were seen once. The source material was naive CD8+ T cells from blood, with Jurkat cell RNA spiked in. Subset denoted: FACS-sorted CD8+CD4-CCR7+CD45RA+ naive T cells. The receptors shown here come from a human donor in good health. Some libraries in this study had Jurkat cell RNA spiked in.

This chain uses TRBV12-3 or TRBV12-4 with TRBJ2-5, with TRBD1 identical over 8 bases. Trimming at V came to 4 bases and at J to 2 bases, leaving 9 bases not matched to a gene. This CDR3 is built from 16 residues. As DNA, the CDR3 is TGTGCCAGCAGTTCCGGGACAGGCGCTGCTCAAGAGACCCAGTACTTC. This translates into CASSSGTGAAQETQYF.

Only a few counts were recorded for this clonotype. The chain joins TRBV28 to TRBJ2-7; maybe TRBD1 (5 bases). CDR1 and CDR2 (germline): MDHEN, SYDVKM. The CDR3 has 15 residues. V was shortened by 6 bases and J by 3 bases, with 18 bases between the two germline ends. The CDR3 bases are TGTGCCAGCAGCAGTGCCCGGACAAAATACTACGAGCAGTACTTC. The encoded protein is CASSSARTKYYEQYF.

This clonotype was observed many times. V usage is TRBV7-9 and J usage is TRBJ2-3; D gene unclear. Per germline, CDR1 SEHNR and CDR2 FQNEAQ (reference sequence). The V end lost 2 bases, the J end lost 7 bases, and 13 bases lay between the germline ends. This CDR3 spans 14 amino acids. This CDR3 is CASSLTGGRHTQYF. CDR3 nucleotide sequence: TGTGCCAGCAGCTTAACCGGCGGTCGGCATACGCAGTATTTT.

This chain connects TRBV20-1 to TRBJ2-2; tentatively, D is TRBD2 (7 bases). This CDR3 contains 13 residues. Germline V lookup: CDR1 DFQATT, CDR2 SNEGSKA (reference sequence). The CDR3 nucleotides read TGCGGGGGGGGGACAAGGTACACCGGGGAGCTGTTTTTT. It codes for CGGGTRYTGELFF.

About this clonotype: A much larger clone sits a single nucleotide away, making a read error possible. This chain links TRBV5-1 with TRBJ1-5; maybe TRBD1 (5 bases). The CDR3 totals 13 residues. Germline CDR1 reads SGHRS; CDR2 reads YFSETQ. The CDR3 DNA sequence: TGCGCCAGCAGCCCTACAGGAGGCCAGCCCCAGCAATTT. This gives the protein CASSPTGGQPQQF.

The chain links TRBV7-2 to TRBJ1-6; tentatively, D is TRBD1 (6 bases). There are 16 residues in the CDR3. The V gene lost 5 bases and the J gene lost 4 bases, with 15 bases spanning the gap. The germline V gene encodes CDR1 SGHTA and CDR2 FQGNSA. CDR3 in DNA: TGTGCCAGCAGCCACCGGGACATCGGATATAATTCACCCCTCCACTTT. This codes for CASSHRDIGYNSPLHF.

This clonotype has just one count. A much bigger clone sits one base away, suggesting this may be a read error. The CDR3 nucleotides read TGCAGTGCTAGAAATCTGCTAGCGGGAGGTGCCTACGAGCTGTACTTC. This codes for CSARNLLAGGAYELYF. This sequence joins TRBV20-1 and TRBJ2-7; 11 bases match TRBD2. The germline gives CDR1 DFQATT, CDR2 SNEGSKA (reference sequence). The CDR3 loop spans 16 amino acids.

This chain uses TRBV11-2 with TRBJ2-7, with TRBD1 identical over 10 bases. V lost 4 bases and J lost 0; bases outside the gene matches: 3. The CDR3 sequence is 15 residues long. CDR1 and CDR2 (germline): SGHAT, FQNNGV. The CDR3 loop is CASSYWTGGSYEQYF. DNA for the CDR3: TGTGCCAGCAGCTACTGGACAGGGGGCTCCTACGAGCAGTACTTC.

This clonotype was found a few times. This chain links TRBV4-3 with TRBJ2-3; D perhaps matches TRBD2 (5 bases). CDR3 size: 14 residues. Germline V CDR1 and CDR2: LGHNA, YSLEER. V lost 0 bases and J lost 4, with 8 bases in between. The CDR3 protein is CASSQDGRPDTQYF. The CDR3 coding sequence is TGCGCCAGCAGCCAAGATGGGAGACCAGATACGCAGTATTTT.

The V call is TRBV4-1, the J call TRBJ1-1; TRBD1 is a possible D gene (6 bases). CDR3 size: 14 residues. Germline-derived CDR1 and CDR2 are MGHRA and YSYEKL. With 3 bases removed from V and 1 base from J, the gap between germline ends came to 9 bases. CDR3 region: CASSQPTGNTEAFF. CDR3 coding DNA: TGCGCCAGCAGCCAGCCGACAGGGAACACTGAAGCTTTCTTT.

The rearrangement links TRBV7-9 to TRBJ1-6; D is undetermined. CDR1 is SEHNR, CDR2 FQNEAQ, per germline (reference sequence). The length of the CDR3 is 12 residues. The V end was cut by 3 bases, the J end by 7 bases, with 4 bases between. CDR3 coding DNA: TGTGCCAGCAGCTTGGAGAATTCACCCCTCCACTTT. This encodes CASSLENSPLHF.

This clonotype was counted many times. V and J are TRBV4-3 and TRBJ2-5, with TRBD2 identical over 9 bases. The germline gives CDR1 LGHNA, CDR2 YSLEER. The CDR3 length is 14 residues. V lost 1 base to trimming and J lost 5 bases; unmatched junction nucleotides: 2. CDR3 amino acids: CASSQGLAAETQYF. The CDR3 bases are TGCGCCAGCAGCCAAGGACTAGCGGCGGAGACCCAGTACTTC.

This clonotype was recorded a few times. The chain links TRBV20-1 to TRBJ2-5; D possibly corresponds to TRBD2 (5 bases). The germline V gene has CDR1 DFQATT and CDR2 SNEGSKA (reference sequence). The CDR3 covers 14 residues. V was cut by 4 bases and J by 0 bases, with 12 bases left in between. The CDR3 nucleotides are TGCAGTGCTATTCAGCGGCCTTACCAAGAGACCCAGTACTTC. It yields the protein CSAIQRPYQETQYF.

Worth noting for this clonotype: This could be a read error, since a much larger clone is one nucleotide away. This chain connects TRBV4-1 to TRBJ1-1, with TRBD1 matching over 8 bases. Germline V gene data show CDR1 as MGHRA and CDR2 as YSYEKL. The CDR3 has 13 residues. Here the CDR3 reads CASSSGQGTEAYF. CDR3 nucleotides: TGCGCCAGCAGTTCTGGACAGGGCACTGAAGCTTACTTT.

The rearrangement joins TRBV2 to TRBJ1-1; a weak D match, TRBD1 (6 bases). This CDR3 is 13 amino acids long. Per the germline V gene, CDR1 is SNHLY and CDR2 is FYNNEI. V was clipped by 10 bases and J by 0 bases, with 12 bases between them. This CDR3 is CATGGAMNTEAFF. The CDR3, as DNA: TGTGCCACCGGGGGGGCTATGAACACTGAAGCTTTCTTT.